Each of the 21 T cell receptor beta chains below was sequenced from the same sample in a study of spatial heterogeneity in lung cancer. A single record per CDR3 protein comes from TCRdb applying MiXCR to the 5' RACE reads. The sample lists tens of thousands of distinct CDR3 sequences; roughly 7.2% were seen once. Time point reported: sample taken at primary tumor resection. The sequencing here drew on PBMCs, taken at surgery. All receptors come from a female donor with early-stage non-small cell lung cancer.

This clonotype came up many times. CDR3 sequence reads: CAWSDAGIDSYEQYF. DNA for the CDR3: TGTGCCTGGAGTGACGCGGGTATTGACTCCTACGAGCAGTACTTC. The rearrangement joins TRBV30 to TRBJ2-7, with D possibly matching TRBD2 (5 bases). The CDR3 contains 15 residues. V lost 1 base and J lost 0, with 13 bases in between. Per the germline V gene, CDR1 is GTSNPN and CDR2 is SVGIG (reference sequence).

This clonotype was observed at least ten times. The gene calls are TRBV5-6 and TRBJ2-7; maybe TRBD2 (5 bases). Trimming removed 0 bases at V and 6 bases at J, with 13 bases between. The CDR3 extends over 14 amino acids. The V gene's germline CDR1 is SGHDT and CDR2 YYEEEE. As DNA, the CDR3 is TGTGCCAGCAGCTTGGAGAGGGCCCTATCCGAGCAGTACTTC. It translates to CASSLERALSEQYF.

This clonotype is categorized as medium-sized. The CDR3 DNA reads as TGCAGCGTTGGGGGGCCCACAGGGGGGACCTACAATGAGCAGTTCTTC. Translated: CSVGGPTGGTYNEQFF. The V and J genes are TRBV29-1 and TRBJ2-1; 8 bases are shared with TRBD1. Germline V gene lookup returns CDR1 SQVTM and CDR2 ANQGSEA. The CDR3 has 16 amino acids. V was pared by 4 bases and J by 2 bases, with 10 bases of the junction left unmatched.

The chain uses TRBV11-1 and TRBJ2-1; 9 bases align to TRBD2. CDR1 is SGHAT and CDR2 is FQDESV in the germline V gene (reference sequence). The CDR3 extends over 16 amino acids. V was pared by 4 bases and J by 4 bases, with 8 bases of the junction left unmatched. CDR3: CASSSTPGLAYNEQFF. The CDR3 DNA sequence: TGTGCCAGCAGCTCCACACCGGGACTAGCTTACAATGAGCAGTTCTTC.

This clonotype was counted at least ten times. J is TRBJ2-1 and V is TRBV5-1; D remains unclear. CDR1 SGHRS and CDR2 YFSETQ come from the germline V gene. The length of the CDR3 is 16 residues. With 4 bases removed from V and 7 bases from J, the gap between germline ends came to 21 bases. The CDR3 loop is CASSVNSAKPLNEQFF. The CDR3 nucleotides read TGCGCCAGCAGCGTTAATTCGGCCAAGCCCTTAAATGAGCAGTTCTTC.

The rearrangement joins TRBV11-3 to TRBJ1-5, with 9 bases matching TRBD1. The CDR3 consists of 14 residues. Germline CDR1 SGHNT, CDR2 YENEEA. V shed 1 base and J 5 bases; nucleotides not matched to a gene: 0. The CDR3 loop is CASSLGTGDQPQHF. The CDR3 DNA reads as TGTGCCAGCAGCTTAGGGACAGGGGATCAGCCCCAGCATTTT.

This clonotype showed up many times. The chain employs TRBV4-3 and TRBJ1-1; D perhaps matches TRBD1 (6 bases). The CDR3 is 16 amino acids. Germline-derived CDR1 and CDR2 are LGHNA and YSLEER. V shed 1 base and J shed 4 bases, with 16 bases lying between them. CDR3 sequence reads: CASSQVPDSRGTEAFF. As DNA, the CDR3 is TGCGCCAGCAGCCAAGTCCCGGACAGCAGGGGCACTGAAGCTTTCTTT.

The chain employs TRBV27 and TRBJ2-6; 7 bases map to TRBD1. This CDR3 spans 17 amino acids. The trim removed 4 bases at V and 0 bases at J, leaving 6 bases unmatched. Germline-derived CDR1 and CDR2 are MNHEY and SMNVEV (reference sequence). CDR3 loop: CASSWDRTVSGANVLTF. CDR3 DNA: TGTGCCAGCAGTTGGGACAGAACGGTCTCTGGGGCCAACGTCCTGACTTTC.

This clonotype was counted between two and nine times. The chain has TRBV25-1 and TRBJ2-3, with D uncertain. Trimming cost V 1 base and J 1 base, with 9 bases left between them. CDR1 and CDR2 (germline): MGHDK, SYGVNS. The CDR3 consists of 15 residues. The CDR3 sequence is CASSEFRGGTDTQYF. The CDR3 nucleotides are TGTGCCAGCAGTGAATTTAGAGGTGGCACAGATACGCAGTATTTT.

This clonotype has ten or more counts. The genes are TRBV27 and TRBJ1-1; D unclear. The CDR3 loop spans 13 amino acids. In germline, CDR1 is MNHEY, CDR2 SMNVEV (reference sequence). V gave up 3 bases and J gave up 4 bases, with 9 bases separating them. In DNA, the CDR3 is TGTGCCAGCAGTTTCAGAGGGTCCACTGAAGCTTTCTTT. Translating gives CASSFRGSTEAFF.

This chain's CDR3 is CSAGPGGQFIQYF. The CDR3 DNA follows: TGCAGTGCGGGGCCCGGGGGGCAGTTCATTCAGTACTTC. The chain uses TRBV20-1 and TRBJ2-4, with a weak D call TRBD2 (7 bases). The CDR3 extends over 13 amino acids. Germline lookup yields CDR1 DFQATT and CDR2 SNEGSKA (reference sequence). V was clipped by 6 bases and J by 9 bases, with 18 bases between them.

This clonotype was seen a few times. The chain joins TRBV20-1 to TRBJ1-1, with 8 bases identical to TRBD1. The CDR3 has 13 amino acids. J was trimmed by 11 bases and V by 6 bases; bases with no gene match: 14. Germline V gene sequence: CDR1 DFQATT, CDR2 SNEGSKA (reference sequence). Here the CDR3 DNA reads TGCAGTGCCCCGGACAGGGAGGCGATGCGTGCTTTCTTT. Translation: CSAPDREAMRAFF.

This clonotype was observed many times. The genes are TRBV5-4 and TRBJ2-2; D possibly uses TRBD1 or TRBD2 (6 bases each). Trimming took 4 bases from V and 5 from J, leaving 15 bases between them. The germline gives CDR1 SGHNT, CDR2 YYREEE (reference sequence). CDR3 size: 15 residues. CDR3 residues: CASSPRDTGTGELFF. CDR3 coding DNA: TGTGCCAGCAGCCCGCGGGACACGGGGACCGGGGAGCTGTTTTTT. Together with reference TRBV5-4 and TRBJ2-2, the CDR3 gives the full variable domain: ETGVTQSPTHLIKTRGQQVTLRCSSQSGHNTVSWYQQALGQGPQFIFQYYREEENGRGNFPPRFSGLQFPNYSSELNVNALELDDSALYLCASSPRDTGTGELFFGEGSRLTVL.

In DNA, the CDR3 is TGCGCCAGCAGCCGACCGACAGCTCCCAATGAGCAGTTCTTC. The encoded protein is CASSRPTAPNEQFF. The rearrangement links TRBV5-1 to TRBJ2-1, with D perhaps TRBD1 (5 bases). The CDR3 has 14 amino acids. From germline, CDR1 is SGHRS and CDR2 YFSETQ. Trimming stripped 4 bases from V and 6 bases from J, with 14 bases between.

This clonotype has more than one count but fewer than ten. The chain's CDR3 is CSASLGLMGETQYF. CDR3 coding DNA: TGCAGTGCTTCCCTGGGACTGATGGGCGAGACCCAGTACTTC. The chain carries TRBV20-1 and TRBJ2-5; D might be TRBD2 (6 bases). Between the trimmed V and J ends, which lost 5 bases and 5 bases, there was a span of 18 bases. From germline, CDR1 is DFQATT and CDR2 SNEGSKA (reference sequence). The CDR3 has 14 amino acids.

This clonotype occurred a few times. This chain's CDR3 is CSGMGTSGSTDTQYF. The CDR3 nucleotides read TGCAGCGGGATGGGGACTAGCGGGAGCACAGATACGCAGTATTTT. J is TRBJ2-3 and V is TRBV29-1; 12 nucleotides match TRBD2. The CDR3 runs to 15 residues. After removal of 7 bases from V and 0 bases from J, the junction contained 5 bases not matched to a gene. Germline V gene sequence: CDR1 SQVTM, CDR2 ANQGSEA.

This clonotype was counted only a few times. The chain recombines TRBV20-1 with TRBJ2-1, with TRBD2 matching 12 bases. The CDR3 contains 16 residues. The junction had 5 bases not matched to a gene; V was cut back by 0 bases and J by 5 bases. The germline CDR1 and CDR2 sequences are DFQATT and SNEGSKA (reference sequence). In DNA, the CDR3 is TGCAGTGCTAGAGATCCACTAGCGGGGGGCAACAATGAGCAGTTCTTC. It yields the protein CSARDPLAGGNNEQFF.

The CDR3 region is CASTQQGYQPQHF. The CDR3 DNA reads TGTGCCAGCACCCAACAGGGATATCAGCCCCAGCATTTT. The chain recombines TRBV12-3 or TRBV12-4 with TRBJ1-5, with D maybe TRBD1 (6 bases). There are 13 residues in the CDR3. Trimming shortened V by 7 bases and J by 5 bases, and 12 bases separated the two germline ends.

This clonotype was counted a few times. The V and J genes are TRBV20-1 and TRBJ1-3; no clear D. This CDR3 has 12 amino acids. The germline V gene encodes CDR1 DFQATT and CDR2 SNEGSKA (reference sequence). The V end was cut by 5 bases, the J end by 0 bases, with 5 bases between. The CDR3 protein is CSAPDSGNTIYF. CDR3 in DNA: TGCAGTGCTCCGGACTCTGGAAACACCATATATTTT.

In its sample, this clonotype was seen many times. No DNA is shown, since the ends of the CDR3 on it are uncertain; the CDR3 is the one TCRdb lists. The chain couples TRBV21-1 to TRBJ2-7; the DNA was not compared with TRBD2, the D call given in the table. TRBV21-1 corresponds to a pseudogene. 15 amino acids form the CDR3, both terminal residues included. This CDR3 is CASIVGWGTKNEQYF.

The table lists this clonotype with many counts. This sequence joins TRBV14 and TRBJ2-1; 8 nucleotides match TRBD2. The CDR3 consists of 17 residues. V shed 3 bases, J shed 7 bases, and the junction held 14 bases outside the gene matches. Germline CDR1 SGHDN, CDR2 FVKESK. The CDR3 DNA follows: TGTGCCAGCAGCCAGTACCCTCGAGCGGGGGACTTTAATGAGCAGTTCTTC. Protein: CASSQYPRAGDFNEQFF.